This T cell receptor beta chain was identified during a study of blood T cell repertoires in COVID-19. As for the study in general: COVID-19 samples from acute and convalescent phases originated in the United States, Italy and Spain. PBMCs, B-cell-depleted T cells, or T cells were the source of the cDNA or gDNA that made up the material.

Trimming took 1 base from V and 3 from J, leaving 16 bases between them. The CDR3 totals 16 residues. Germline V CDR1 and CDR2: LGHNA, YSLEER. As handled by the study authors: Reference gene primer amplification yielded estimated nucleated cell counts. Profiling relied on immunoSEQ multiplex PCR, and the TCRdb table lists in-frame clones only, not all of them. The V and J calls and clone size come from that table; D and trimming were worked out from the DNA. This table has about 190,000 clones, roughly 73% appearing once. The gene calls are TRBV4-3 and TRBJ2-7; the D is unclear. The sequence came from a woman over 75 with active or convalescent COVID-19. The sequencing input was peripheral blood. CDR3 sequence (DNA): TGCGCCAGCAGCCAAGCACCCCTCCTCGGTGGCTACGAGCAGTACTTC. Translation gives CASSQAPLLGGYEQYF.